Each of the 5 T cell receptor beta chains below was sequenced from the same sample in a study of blood T cells in healthy people across ages. A J-beta primer mix and a sample-barcoded 5' primer were used in a second PCR of roughly 6 to 12 cycles. MiXCR, run by TCRdb on the 5' RACE reads, gives a single entry per CDR3 protein. The sample has around 1,500,000 distinct CDR3 sequences; approximately 30% are singletons. Material for sequencing was blood. All receptors derive from a woman in her twenties or thirties in good health.

This clonotype has ten or more counts. The J gene is TRBJ1-4, the V gene TRBV7-2; D gene unclear. This CDR3 is built from 14 residues. V was pared by 4 bases and J by 2 bases, with 8 bases between. CDR1 and CDR2 (germline): SGHTA, FQGNSA. The DNA of the CDR3 is TGTGCCAGCAGCTCCGACGCCACTAATGAAAAACTGTTTTTT. This codes for CASSSDATNEKLFF.

In its sample, this clonotype was seen a few times. A read error may produce the germline difference seen at one junction end. CDR3 nucleotides: TGTGCCAGCAGCTTTTCGGGACTAGCGGGAAGGAGCTCCCACAATGAGCAGTTCTTC. Its protein product is CASSFSGLAGRSSHNEQFF. V is TRBV7-2 and J is TRBJ2-1; 13 bases fit TRBD2. The germline V gene encodes CDR1 SGHTA and CDR2 FQGNSA. This CDR3 region has 19 residues.

This rearrangement joins TRBV6-5 to TRBJ1-1, with 7 positions matching TRBD1. The germline V gene has CDR1 MNHEY and CDR2 SVGAGI. V was pared by 5 bases and J by 0 bases, with 6 bases of the junction left unmatched. The CDR3 has 15 amino acids. The chain's CDR3 is CASSPSGTVNTEAFF. The DNA for the CDR3 is TGTGCCAGCAGTCCCTCCGGGACAGTGAACACTGAAGCTTTCTTT.

The chain combines TRBV20-1 with TRBJ1-2; no firm D call. The germline CDR1 and CDR2 sequences are DFQATT and SNEGSKA (reference sequence). This CDR3 region has 13 residues. The V and J ends lost 3 bases and 2 bases respectively, with 10 bases between them. CDR3 amino acids: CSARREGNYGYTF. CDR3 nucleotide sequence: TGCAGTGCTAGGAGGGAGGGAAACTATGGCTACACCTTC.

This clonotype was detected ten times or more. The chain carries TRBV12-3 or TRBV12-4 and TRBJ1-4; D remains unclear. V shed 0 bases and J shed 4 bases, with 3 bases lying between them. CDR3 size: 13 residues. The CDR3: CASSLAINEKLFF. The CDR3 DNA reads as TGTGCCAGCAGTTTAGCCATTAATGAAAAACTGTTTTTT.